The TCR beta chain described here comes from a study of CD4 T cells in relation to SARS-CoV-2 and coronaviruses. Study-wide context: After about nine days of antigen culture, PBMC TCR beta CDR3s were sequenced. No peptide or an HIV-1 Nef peptide pool served as negative control.

Remarks on this clone: Its antigen is currently unknown.

CDR3 length equals 14 residues. V dropped 11 bases and J dropped 3; count of bases not matched to a gene: 9. Germline V lookup: CDR1 MNHEY, CDR2 SVGAGI. The assay was immunoSEQ multiplex PCR, and TCRdb's table has in-frame clones only and misses some. Found here are under 13,000 clones, 84% of them singletons; the top ten hold 20% to 30%. Unexposed donor CD4+ T cells date from about 2011-2018, before the COVID-19 pandemic. CD4+ T cells were isolated from the cells after around 11 days of culture. PBMCs were plated at two million per well in IL-2-containing medium. Fresh IL-2 medium replaced half the medium on days 3 and 7.

The genes are TRBV6-5 and TRBJ1-5; 8 bases are shared with TRBD1. The sample taken for sequencing was CD4+ T cells from PBMCs, cultured in vitro. The origin of this receptor is a human donor in good health. The CDR3 loop reads CAGGKDRANQPQHF. CDR3 DNA: TGTGCCGGGGGCAAGGACAGGGCCAATCAGCCCCAGCATTTT.